A selection of T cell receptor beta chains follows, all from one sample in a study of Graves' ophthalmopathy and Graves' hyperthyroidism. MiXCR, run by TCRdb on the multiplex PCR reads, gives a single entry per CDR3 protein. The sample shows roughly 400,000 distinct CDR3 sequences, roughly a sixth of them seen only once. The material sequenced was peripheral blood. The receptor source for this set is an adult woman with stable Graves' hyperthyroidism. The CDR3 runs from the conserved cysteine through the conserved F or W. D genes are given only for firm matches. Some rows mark clone size as missing; the rest say once, few, many or name a class of expanded clone.

abundance: .
j_gene: TRBJ2-7
v_gene: TRBV6-1
d_gene: .
CDR3aa: CASSEGPQSYEQYF
CDR3nt: TGTGCCAGCAGTGAAGGCCCACAGTCCTACGAGCAGTACTTC

abundance: .
j_gene: TRBJ2-7
v_gene: TRBV12-3/TRBV12-4
d_gene: .
CDR3aa: CASSLVDSLYEQYF
CDR3nt: TGTGCCAGCAGTTTAGTCGATAGTCTGTACGAGCAGTACTTC

abundance: many
j_gene: TRBJ1-5
v_gene: TRBV6-6
d_gene: TRBD1
CDR3aa: CASSSEGARLGYGNQPQHF
CDR3nt: TGTGCCAGCAGTTCCGAGGGGGCTAGGCTGGGTTATGGCAATCAGCCCCAGCATTTT

abundance: many
j_gene: TRBJ2-7
v_gene: TRBV4-1
d_gene: TRBD2
CDR3aa: CASSHRSGGGEQYF
CDR3nt: TGCGCCAGCAGCCACCGAAGCGGGGGCGGCGAGCAGTACTTC

abundance: many
j_gene: TRBJ1-2
v_gene: TRBV29-1
d_gene: .
CDR3aa: CSVGFGDYTF
CDR3nt: TGCAGCGTCGGTTTCGGCGACTACACCTTC

abundance: many
j_gene: TRBJ1-5
v_gene: TRBV28
d_gene: TRBD1
CDR3aa: CASSFQGGLVQNRPQHF
CDR3nt: TGTGCCAGCAGTTTTCAGGGGGGGTTGGTACAGAATCGGCCCCAGCATTTT

abundance: .
j_gene: TRBJ1-1
v_gene: TRBV28
d_gene: .
CDR3aa: CASSWVSTMYTDAFF
CDR3nt: TGTGCCAGCAGTTGGGTCTCTACAATGTACACTGATGCTTTCTTT

abundance: many
j_gene: TRBJ2-7
v_gene: TRBV28
d_gene: .
CDR3aa: CASSPLPGQLYEQYF
CDR3nt: TGTGCCAGCAGTCCGCTGCCGGGACAACTTTACGAGCAGTACTTC

abundance: many
j_gene: TRBJ2-2
v_gene: TRBV6-4
d_gene: .
CDR3aa: CASSDSVDTGELFF
CDR3nt: TGTGCCAGCAGTGACTCGGTGGACACCGGGGAGCTGTTTTTT

abundance: .
j_gene: TRBJ2-7
v_gene: TRBV6-2/TRBV6-3
d_gene: TRBD1
CDR3aa: CASSDPGQEGYEQYF
CDR3nt: TGTGCCAGCAGTGACCCGGGACAGGAGGGGTACGAGCAGTACTTC

abundance: many
j_gene: TRBJ2-5
v_gene: TRBV10-3
d_gene: .
CDR3aa: CAISPGLMRQETQYF
CDR3nt: TGTGCCATCAGTCCTGGACTTATGCGGCAAGAGACCCAGTACTTC

abundance: .
j_gene: TRBJ2-5
v_gene: TRBV15
d_gene: .
CDR3aa: CATSRDKGEETQYF
CDR3nt: TGTGCCACCAGCAGAGATAAGGGGGAAGAGACCCAGTACTTC

abundance: few
j_gene: TRBJ2-4
v_gene: TRBV20-1
d_gene: .
CDR3aa: CSATQVPGLDIQYF
CDR3nt: TGCAGTGCTACCCAAGTGCCGGGGCTGGACATTCAGTACTTC

abundance: .
j_gene: TRBJ2-5
v_gene: TRBV6-1
d_gene: .
CDR3aa: CASSDPGEGVNTQYF
CDR3nt: TGTGCCAGCAGTGATCCAGGCGAGGGGGTAAATACCCAGTACTTC

abundance: many
j_gene: TRBJ1-5
v_gene: TRBV10-3
d_gene: .
CDR3aa: CAISEVGNSNQPQHF
CDR3nt: TGTGCCATCAGTGAGGTCGGAAATAGCAATCAGCCCCAGCATTTT

abundance: many
j_gene: TRBJ2-7
v_gene: TRBV7-2
d_gene: TRBD2
CDR3aa: CASSLARGSSYEQYF
CDR3nt: TGTGCCAGCAGCTTAGCGCGGGGGAGCTCCTACGAGCAGTACTTC

abundance: many
j_gene: TRBJ1-1
v_gene: TRBV24-1
d_gene: TRBD1
CDR3aa: CATSDVPGQGRNTEAFF
CDR3nt: TGTGCCACCAGTGACGTCCCGGGACAGGGCCGGAACACTGAAGCTTTCTTT

abundance: .
j_gene: TRBJ2-7
v_gene: TRBV6-5
d_gene: .
CDR3aa: CASSLSAGLGSYEQYF
CDR3nt: TGTGCCAGCAGTTTATCGGCAGGCTTGGGGTCCTACGAGCAGTACTTC

abundance: many
j_gene: TRBJ2-7
v_gene: TRBV7-2
d_gene: TRBD1
CDR3aa: CASSLQGAPDEQYF
CDR3nt: TGTGCCAGCAGCTTACAGGGGGCGCCTGACGAGCAGTACTTC

abundance: many
j_gene: TRBJ1-5
v_gene: TRBV6-1
d_gene: .
CDR3aa: CASRTTNQPQHF
CDR3nt: TGTGCCAGCAGGACTACTAATCAGCCCCAGCATTTT

abundance: many
j_gene: TRBJ2-7
v_gene: TRBV19
d_gene: .
CDR3aa: CASSIAGTATYEQYF
CDR3nt: TGTGCCAGTAGTATAGCAGGGACTGCAACCTACGAGCAGTACTTC

abundance: .
j_gene: TRBJ2-7
v_gene: TRBV2
d_gene: .
CDR3aa: CASSEVSEQYF
CDR3nt: TGTGCCAGCAGTGAAGTCTCAGAGCAGTACTTC